This is a list of T cell receptor beta chains from one sample in a study of T-cell memory formation after mild COVID-19. TCRdb recomputed calls from the 5' RACE reads with MiXCR, one row per CDR3 protein. The sample carries hundreds of thousands of distinct CDR3 sequences, 15% to 20% recorded once. The sequenced sample consisted of PBMCs or a T cell subset sorted from them (not recorded which). These receptors all come from an adult woman who had mild COVID-19 (a few samples of this study predate the infection). Cell type and time point are not known. The CDR3 runs from the conserved cysteine through the conserved F or W. Fields, in order: CDR3 protein, V gene, J gene, CDR3 length.

CASSPGLAGMLETQYF	TRBV4-1	TRBJ2-5	16
CASSLAPGLAGVEYEQYF	TRBV7-2	TRBJ2-7	18
CASSVASSFSYEQYF	TRBV9	TRBJ2-7	15
CAWSSLGDTQYF	TRBV30	TRBJ2-3	12
CASSFGQNSGSPLHF	TRBV12-3/TRBV12-4	TRBJ1-6	15
CASSLVDNEETQYF	TRBV12-3/TRBV12-4	TRBJ2-5	14
CASSLKSVGTEAFF	TRBV27	TRBJ1-1	14
CASSYLGTGYEQYF	TRBV6-5	TRBJ2-7	14
CASSFWSSPLHF	TRBV12-3/TRBV12-4	TRBJ1-6	12
CASSLEAARGDYGYTF	TRBV5-1	TRBJ1-2	16
CASSVRRGLLPNYGYTF	TRBV7-2	TRBJ1-2	17
CASSPKTGREKLFF	TRBV18	TRBJ1-4	14
CASSGTSPSYGRAGELFF	TRBV7-9	TRBJ2-2	18
CASSQGDSPIAVEQYF	TRBV4-2	TRBJ2-7	16
CASTLGGGPGELFF	TRBV19	TRBJ2-2	14
CASTRGLPGTDTQYF	TRBV12-3/TRBV12-4	TRBJ2-3	15
CASSQAWERVSYNEQFF	TRBV12-3/TRBV12-4	TRBJ2-1	17
CASSVGVTDTQYF	TRBV7-8	TRBJ2-3	13